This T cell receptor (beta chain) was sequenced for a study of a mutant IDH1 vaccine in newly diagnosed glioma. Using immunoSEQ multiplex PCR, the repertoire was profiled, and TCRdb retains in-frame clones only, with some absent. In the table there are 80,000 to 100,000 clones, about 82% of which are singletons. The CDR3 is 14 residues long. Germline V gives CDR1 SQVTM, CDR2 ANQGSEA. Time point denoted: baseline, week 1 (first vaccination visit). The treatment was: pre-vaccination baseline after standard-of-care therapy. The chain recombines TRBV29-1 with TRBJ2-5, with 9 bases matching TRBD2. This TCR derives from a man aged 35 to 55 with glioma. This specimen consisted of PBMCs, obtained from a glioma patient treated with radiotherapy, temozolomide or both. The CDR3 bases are TGCAGTGGGGGGGGAGCGGGAGGACGGGAGACCCAGTACTTC. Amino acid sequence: CSGGGAGGRETQYF. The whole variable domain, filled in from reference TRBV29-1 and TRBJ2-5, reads SAVISQKPSRDICQRGTSLTIQCQVDSQVTMMFWYRQQPGQSLTLIATANQGSEATYESGFVIDKFPISRPNLTFSTLTVSNMSPEDSSIYLCSGGGAGGRETQYFGPGTRLLVL.